Following are 21 T cell receptor beta chains from one sample sequenced in a study of blood T cell repertoires in COVID-19. Clones were sequenced by immunoSEQ multiplex PCR, and TCRdb holds only the in-frame ones, with some missing. Altogether about 64,000 clones are present, around 86% being singletons, with the ten largest covering roughly 12%. Sequencing was done on a sample of peripheral blood. Receptors originate from a human donor in a cohort sampled during active COVID-19.

This chain uses TRBV4-1 with TRBJ1-1; D ambiguous. Trimming stripped 0 bases from V and 3 bases from J, with 14 bases between. Germline CDR1 and CDR2: MGHRA and YSYEKL. The CDR3 has 16 amino acids. The CDR3 sequence: CASSQDSTTRDTEAFF. Written as DNA, the CDR3 is TGCGCCAGCAGCCAAGATAGTACGACTCGGGACACTGAAGCTTTCTTT.

This chain connects TRBV6-5 to TRBJ2-5; 7 bases are shared with TRBD2. Germline V gene lookup returns CDR1 MNHEY and CDR2 SVGAGI. Losses at the gene ends were 7 bases for V and 5 bases for J; bases not matched to a gene: 13. CDR3 length equals 15 residues. The CDR3 loop is CASTRGVRGWETQYF. DNA for the CDR3: TGTGCCAGCACACGGGGGGTGCGGGGGTGGGAGACCCAGTACTTC.

This sequence joins TRBV11-3 and TRBJ2-7; the D is unclear. This CDR3 is 15 amino acids long. Deletions cut 0 bases from V and 2 bases from J, with 11 bases between. The V gene's germline CDR1 is SGHNT and CDR2 YENEEA. CDR3 DNA: TGTGCCAGCAGCTTAGACAGGCGAAACACCTACGAGCAGTACGTC. Its protein product is CASSLDRRNTYEQYV.

V is TRBV7-7 and J is TRBJ2-5; 10 bases agree with TRBD1. Germline V lookup: CDR1 SSHAT, CDR2 FNYEAQ (reference sequence). CDR3 length equals 14 residues. Losses at the gene ends were 4 bases for V and 7 bases for J; bases not matched to a gene: 6. CDR3 protein: CASSSGTGEATQYF. CDR3 sequence (DNA): TGTGCCAGCAGCTCAGGGACAGGGGAGGCGACCCAGTACTTC.

The chain links TRBV14 to TRBJ1-2, with TRBD1 identical over 7 bases. The CDR3 covers 17 residues. J was trimmed by 2 bases and V by 0 bases; bases with no gene match: 9. Germline CDR1 reads SGHDN; CDR2 reads FVKESK. The CDR3 nucleotides are TGTGCCAGCAGCCAAGATGGGCCGGGACAGAGAAACTATGGCTACACCTTC. Translated, it gives CASSQDGPGQRNYGYTF.

The J gene is TRBJ1-2, the V gene TRBV2; the match to TRBD1 covers 11 bases. After removal of 7 bases from V and 8 bases from J, the junction contained 6 bases not matched to a gene. Germline CDR1 and CDR2: SNHLY and FYNNEI. The CDR3 totals 13 residues. The CDR3 reads CASTGQGAKGYTF. In DNA form, the CDR3 reads TGTGCCAGCACCGGACAGGGGGCGAAGGGCTACACCTTC. The full variable domain, its missing parts supplied by reference TRBV2 and TRBJ1-2, is EPEVTQTPSHQVTQMGQEVILRCVPISNHLYFYWYRQILGQKVEFLVSFYNNEISEKSEIFDDQFSVERPDGSNFTLKIRSTKLEDSAMYFCASTGQGAKGYTFGSGTRLTVV.

The chain carries TRBV23-1 and TRBJ2-7; the D is unclear. TRBV23-1 is placed among ORFs of uncertain function. CDR3 length: 16 amino acids. V was clipped by 6 bases and J by 0 bases, with 18 bases between them. The CDR3 reads CASSLKSLRSSYEQYF. For the CDR3, the DNA is TGCGCCAGCAGCCTCAAGAGCCTTAGAAGCTCCTACGAGCAGTACTTC.

The chain joins TRBV7-7 to TRBJ2-1, with 14 bases identical to TRBD2. Germline CDR1 SSHAT, CDR2 FNYEAQ (reference sequence). V gave up 5 bases and J gave up 5 bases; unmatched junction bases: 5. The CDR3 runs to 16 residues. CDR3 in amino acids: CASSRGLAGGHNEQFF. The CDR3 nucleotides read TGTGCCAGCAGCCGCGGACTAGCGGGGGGTCACAATGAGCAGTTCTTC.

This clone appeared once. CDR3 nucleotides: TGTGCCAGCAGCTTAATAGAGGTCGAAAAACTGTTTTTT. Protein: CASSLIEVEKLFF. The rearrangement joins TRBV7-9 to TRBJ1-4; the D is unclear. The germline V gene has CDR1 SEHNR and CDR2 FQNEAQ (reference sequence). This CDR3 contains 13 residues. V was shortened by 2 bases and J by 8 bases, with 9 bases between the two germline ends.

The rearrangement uses TRBV6-6 and TRBJ1-5, with D perhaps matching TRBD1 (5 bases). The CDR3 has 16 amino acids. Trimming removed 2 bases at V and 5 bases at J, with 16 bases between. The germline CDR1 and CDR2 sequences are MNHNY and SVGAGI (reference sequence). The CDR3 DNA sequence: TGTGCCAGCAGTTACGCCGCGGGGGGGGTTCATCAGCCCCAGCATTTT. Its translation: CASSYAAGGVHQPQHF.

V usage is TRBV3-1 (or the pseudogene TRBV3-2) and J usage is TRBJ2-6, with 7 bases aligning to TRBD1. The germline V gene encodes CDR1 LGHDT and CDR2 YNNKEL (reference sequence). The ends lost 5 bases at V and 2 bases at J; junction bases unmatched: 0. The CDR3 sequence is 14 residues long. The CDR3 reads CASSTGAGANVLTF. CDR3 in DNA: TGTGCCAGCAGCACAGGGGCTGGGGCCAACGTCCTGACTTTC.

The J gene is TRBJ1-4, the V gene TRBV3-1 (or the pseudogene TRBV3-2); D is unclear. Trimming took 1 base from V and 1 from J, leaving 4 bases between them. Germline CDR1 LGHDT, CDR2 YNNKEL (reference sequence). The CDR3 covers 14 residues. The CDR3: CASSQGITNEKLFF. The CDR3 nucleotides read TGTGCCAGCAGCCAAGGTATAACTAATGAAAAACTGTTTTTT.

This chain connects TRBV19 to TRBJ2-3, with TRBD1 matching over 11 bases. Germline values: CDR1 LNHDA, CDR2 SQIVND (reference sequence). The length of the CDR3 is 17 residues. V lost 4 bases to trimming and J lost 5 bases; unmatched junction nucleotides: 11. This CDR3 is CASSKVGTGGSGDTQYF. The CDR3 nucleotides are TGTGCCAGTAGTAAGGTTGGGACAGGGGGTTCAGGAGATACGCAGTATTTT.

This chain uses TRBV3-1 (or the pseudogene TRBV3-2) with TRBJ1-6; possibly TRBD1 for D (5 bases). Germline V gives CDR1 LGHDT, CDR2 YNNKEL (reference sequence). This CDR3 comprises 15 residues. Trimming left V 1 base short and J 5 bases short, with 9 bases between. In DNA form, the CDR3 reads TGTGCCAGCAGCCAAGGGGCAGGGAATAATTCACCCCTCCACTTT. Translation gives CASSQGAGNNSPLHF.

The CDR3 coding sequence is TGTGCCAGCAGCTTAGGGGGACTAGCAGCCTTCCAAGAGACCCAGTACTTC. This encodes CASSLGGLAAFQETQYF. The V and J genes are TRBV7-9 and TRBJ2-5; 9 nucleotides agree with TRBD2. The CDR3 runs 17 residues. The trim removed 1 base at V and 1 base at J, leaving 7 bases unmatched. Germline V gene data show CDR1 as SEHNR and CDR2 as FQNEAQ (reference sequence).

The chain uses TRBV11-1 and TRBJ2-5; 11 positions agree with TRBD1. The ends lost 4 bases at V and 7 bases at J; junction bases unmatched: 14. This CDR3 spans 17 amino acids. CDR1 SGHAT and CDR2 FQDESV come from the germline V gene (reference sequence). The CDR3 sequence: CASSSAFWTGGRGTQYF. The DNA of the CDR3 is TGTGCCAGCAGCTCAGCGTTTTGGACAGGGGGCCGGGGGACCCAGTACTTC.

The genes are TRBV11-2 and TRBJ1-2; D not resolved. This CDR3 spans 14 amino acids. From germline, CDR1 is SGHAT and CDR2 FQNNGV. V lost 2 bases and J 0 bases, leaving 7 bases between the germline ends. CDR3 nucleotide sequence: TGTGCCAGCAGCTTAAGAGAGACTAACTATGGCTACACCTTC. It specifies CASSLRETNYGYTF.

J is TRBJ2-3 and V is TRBV30; D might be TRBD2 (7 bases). V was clipped by 2 bases and J by 5 bases, with 14 bases between them. The CDR3 covers 14 residues. Germline values: CDR1 GTSNPN, CDR2 SVGIG (reference sequence). DNA for the CDR3: TGTGCCTGGAGTATGGGGGGGCCCGGAGATACGCAGTATTTT. This codes for CAWSMGGPGDTQYF.

This clone rates as medium-sized (0.01 to 0.1%). The chain recombines TRBV2 with TRBJ2-7; 9 bases are shared with TRBD1. CDR3 length equals 15 residues. J was trimmed by 3 bases and V by 3 bases; bases with no gene match: 6. CDR1 SNHLY and CDR2 FYNNEI come from the germline V gene. The chain's CDR3 is CASSDRDRVYYEQYF. The CDR3 bases are TGTGCCAGCAGTGATCGGGACAGGGTCTACTACGAGCAGTACTTC.

CDR3 in DNA: TGTGCCAGCAGCTTTTACAGGGGGCCGGGCAATGAGCAGTTCTTC. Protein sequence: CASSFYRGPGNEQFF. The chain employs TRBV7-9 and TRBJ2-1, with 9 bases lining up with TRBD1. Per the germline V gene, CDR1 is SEHNR and CDR2 is FQNEAQ (reference sequence). The CDR3 spans 15 residues. Trimming cost V 3 bases and J 6 bases; bases outside gene matches: 6. Full variable domain (missing parts from reference TRBV7-9 and TRBJ2-1): DTGVSQNPRHKITKRGQNVTFRCDPISEHNRLYWYRQTLGQGPEFLTYFQNEAQLEKSRLLSDRFSAERPKGSFSTLEIQRTEQGDSAMYLCASSFYRGPGNEQFFGPGTRLTVL.

The J gene is TRBJ1-5, the V gene TRBV5-5; maybe TRBD1 (6 bases). Germline V gives CDR1 SGHKS, CDR2 YYEKEE (reference sequence). Trimming took 4 bases from V and 1 from J, leaving 12 bases between them. This CDR3 region has 15 residues. CDR3 in DNA: TGTGCCAGCAGCATACAGGGAACAAGCAATCAGCCCCAGCATTTT. Translation: CASSIQGTSNQPQHF.